The 13 T cell receptor beta chains listed next were all sequenced from one sample in a study of blood T cell repertoires in COVID-19. Using immunoSEQ multiplex PCR, the repertoire was profiled, and TCRdb retains in-frame clones only, with some absent. The table records over 90,000 clones, roughly nine tenths of them present only once. The specimen was peripheral blood. All receptors come from a woman between 55 and 75 years old with acute or convalescent COVID-19.

This sequence joins TRBV27 and TRBJ2-1, with D possibly TRBD1 on 6 matching bases. The CDR3 sequence is 15 residues long. Germline V CDR1 and CDR2: MNHEY, SMNVEV (reference sequence). V was clipped by 3 bases and J by 7 bases, with 16 bases between them. Here the CDR3 reads CASSLLGRGGNEQFF. The DNA for the CDR3 is TGTGCCAGCAGTTTGCTTGGCAGGGGCGGGAATGAGCAGTTCTTC.

This clone was recorded once. The CDR3 spells CASSPDRLSNQPQHF. CDR3 bases: TGTGCCAGCAGCCCCGACAGACTTAGCAATCAGCCCCAGCATTTT. The J gene is TRBJ1-5, the V gene TRBV28; TRBD1 is a possible D gene (5 bases). Germline assignment: CDR1 MDHEN and CDR2 SYDVKM. The CDR3 totals 15 residues. The ends were cut back, 6 bases at V and 0 bases at J, with 12 bases in the middle.

CDR3 bases: TGTGCCTGGACTGGGGACAGAGGGAGTGAAAAACTGTTTTTT. The encoded protein is CAWTGDRGSEKLFF. The chain couples TRBV30 to TRBJ1-4, with 7 bases that match TRBD1. Trimming took 4 bases from V and 7 from J; bases not matched to a gene: 9. CDR1 GTSNPN and CDR2 SVGIG come from the germline V gene (reference sequence). The CDR3 contains 14 residues.

This rearrangement joins TRBV27 to TRBJ1-2; 7 nucleotides agree with TRBD1. The CDR3 is 14 residues long. Trimming took 5 bases from V and 8 from J; bases not matched to a gene: 11. Germline V lookup: CDR1 MNHEY, CDR2 SMNVEV (reference sequence). The CDR3 DNA reads TGTGCCAGCAGTACCCGGTGGCAGGGGGACGGCTACACCTTC. Its translation: CASSTRWQGDGYTF.

CDR3 nucleotide sequence: TGCGCCAGCAGCTTGGGGCGAGCGGGAGCGAACACCGGGGAGCTGTTTTTT. This encodes CASSLGRAGANTGELFF. The chain joins TRBV5-1 to TRBJ2-2, with 8 bases fitting TRBD2. The J segment lost 0 bases and the V segment lost 0 bases, leaving 4 bases of the junction unmatched. The CDR3 spans 17 residues. The germline gives CDR1 SGHRS, CDR2 YFSETQ.

CDR3 bases: TGTGCCAGCTCAGGAGGACAGGTTAACACTGAAGCTTTCTTT. It specifies CASSGGQVNTEAFF. The V gene is TRBV18, the J gene TRBJ1-1; 7 positions agree with TRBD1. The CDR3 loop spans 14 amino acids. The germline V gene has CDR1 KGHSH and CDR2 LQKENI. V was clipped by 5 bases and J by 2 bases; unmatched bases: 5.

The rearrangement links TRBV12-3 or TRBV12-4 to TRBJ1-2, with 7 positions matching TRBD1. CDR3 length: 13 amino acids. With 4 bases clipped from V and 7 bases from J, the junction kept 6 bases outside the gene matches. Here the CDR3 reads CASSSAQGSGYTF. DNA of the CDR3: TGTGCCAGCAGTTCCGCACAGGGGAGTGGCTACACCTTC.

This sequence joins TRBV5-1 and TRBJ2-1, with 9 bases lining up with TRBD2. V dropped 4 bases and J dropped 3; count of bases not matched to a gene: 8. Germline CDR1 and CDR2: SGHRS and YFSETQ. CDR3 length equals 16 residues. The CDR3 loop is CASSPRLAGIYNEQFF. CDR3 nucleotides: TGCGCCAGCAGCCCCAGGCTAGCGGGAATCTACAATGAGCAGTTCTTC.

The chain is built from TRBV6-5 and TRBJ2-7; perhaps TRBD2 as D (6 bases). V dropped 8 bases and J dropped 3 bases, with 14 bases sitting between them. Germline assignment: CDR1 MNHEY and CDR2 SVGAGI. The CDR3 loop spans 13 amino acids. CDR3 nucleotide sequence: TGTGCCAGCGCCAGGACTATCCTCTACGAGCAGTACTTC. Residues: CASARTILYEQYF.

Only one count was recorded for this clone. This chain connects TRBV7-9 to TRBJ1-1; maybe TRBD1 (5 bases). The CDR3 has 16 residues. V was cut by 5 bases and J by 0 bases, with 16 bases left in between. Germline CDR1 SEHNR, CDR2 FQNEAQ (reference sequence). This chain's CDR3 is CASSIPGGVMNTEAFF. DNA of the CDR3: TGTGCCAGCAGCATCCCCGGGGGGGTCATGAACACTGAAGCTTTCTTT.

This chain links TRBV29-1 with TRBJ2-4, with D maybe TRBD2 (5 bases). Germline V gene sequence: CDR1 SQVTM, CDR2 ANQGSEA. This CDR3 comprises 12 residues. The ends were cut back, 2 bases at V and 5 bases at J, with 7 bases in the middle. The CDR3 protein is CSVELGENIQYF. In DNA form, the CDR3 reads TGCAGCGTTGAATTGGGAGAAAACATTCAGTACTTC.

The chain couples TRBV28 to TRBJ2-1, with TRBD2 identical over 7 bases. The length of the CDR3 is 14 residues. Germline assignment: CDR1 MDHEN and CDR2 SYDVKM. J was trimmed by 7 bases and V by 8 bases; bases with no gene match: 11. Here the CDR3 DNA reads TGTGCCAGCTCGGGGGGAGGGCTACGTAATGAGCAGTTCTTC. It specifies CASSGGGLRNEQFF.

The rearrangement joins TRBV25-1 to TRBJ2-3; D possibly corresponds to TRBD2 (5 bases). Germline V gene lookup returns CDR1 MGHDK and CDR2 SYGVNS. The CDR3 has 15 residues. V was pared by 8 bases and J by 0 bases, with 15 bases between. The CDR3 spells CASGSYSESTDTQYF. CDR3 DNA sequence: TGTGCCAGCGGATCATATAGCGAGAGCACAGATACGCAGTATTTT.